This T cell receptor (beta chain) appears in the sequencing data of a study of cytomegalovirus exposure and HLA in healthy donors. Overall study findings and caveats: The only immune exposure information that was available was CMV serostatus.

Comments on this clone: Its cognate antigen is unknown.

With 60 Vbeta and 13 Jbeta primers, the PCR was carried out. Produced via immunoSEQ multiplex PCR; TCRdb's table is partial and in-frame only. The table lists around 280,000 clones, roughly 90% of them singletons. Germline values: CDR1 SGHNT, CDR2 YYREEE (reference sequence). CDR3 length: 16 amino acids. Trimming took 5 bases from V and 4 from J; bases not matched to a gene: 9. Sequences were obtained from PBMCs. The receptor was derived from a woman under 30 in good health and CMV-seronegative. This chain joins TRBV5-4 and TRBJ2-5; 12 positions agree with TRBD2. CDR3 bases: TGTGCCAGCAGTACTCTAGCGGGGGGGCAAAGAGAGACCCAGTACTTC. It yields the protein CASSTLAGGQRETQYF. The full variable domain, in which reference TRBV5-4 and TRBJ2-5 provide the parts outside the CDR3, is ETGVTQSPTHLIKTRGQQVTLRCSSQSGHNTVSWYQQALGQGPQFIFQYYREEENGRGNFPPRFSGLQFPNYSSELNVNALELDDSALYLCASSTLAGGQRETQYFGPGTRLLVL.